This T cell receptor (beta chain) was sequenced in a study of early T cells in non-severe SARS-CoV-2 infection. The overall study: Sequencing of unsorted whole blood was done on bulk RNA, leaving chains unpaired. Study observations and caveats: The study's VDJdb matching favored anti-spike CD8 responses and missed private and CD4 specificities.

The germline V gene has CDR1 SGHRS and CDR2 YFSETQ. With 0 bases removed from V and 5 bases from J, the gap between germline ends came to 19 bases. This CDR3 is built from 17 residues. Each cDNA molecule carried a unique molecular identifier. MiXCR, run by TCRdb on the 5' RACE reads, gives a single entry per CDR3 protein. The sample records roughly 97,000 distinct CDR3 sequences, roughly 11% being singletons. Only a few counts were recorded for this clonotype. As yet, its antigen is unknown. Specimen: whole blood, collected at baseline. The rearrangement uses TRBV5-1 and TRBJ2-3; D possibly corresponds to TRBD1 (5 bases). This TCR derives from an adult who was a healthcare worker with PCR-confirmed SARS-CoV-2 infection or an uninfected control (not recorded which). The CDR3 here is CASSLEGQATTKDTQYF. The CDR3 DNA is TGCGCCAGCAGCTTGGAGGGGCAGGCGACCACCAAAGATACGCAGTATTTT. The full variable domain, in which reference TRBV5-1 and TRBJ2-3 provide the parts outside the CDR3, is KAGVTQTPRYLIKTRGQQVTLSCSPISGHRSVSWYQQTPGQGLQFLFEYFSETQRNKGNFPGRFSGRQFSNSRSEMNVSTLELGDSALYLCASSLEGQATTKDTQYFGPGTRLTVL.